This TCR beta chain was observed in a study of cytomegalovirus exposure and HLA in healthy donors. 60 Vbeta and 13 Jbeta primers were used in PCR. Method: immunoSEQ multiplex PCR; TCRdb's copy keeps in-frame clones and lacks some. The sample includes 100,000 to 150,000 clones, 79% of them seen just once. This clone was detected ten times or more. The length of the CDR3 is 19 residues. Trimming stripped 7 bases from V and 1 base from J, with 31 bases between. CDR1 is SQVTM, CDR2 ANQGSEA, per germline. This rearrangement joins TRBV29-1 to TRBJ1-2; D is perhaps TRBD1 (5 bases). The sequence was obtained from a man in his late teens or twenties in good health and CMV-seronegative. Sequencing was performed on PBMCs. CDR3 region: CSARMGGGRPDSFNYGYTF. The CDR3 DNA sequence: TGCAGCGCTCGAATGGGCGGGGGACGCCCGGACTCTTTTAACTATGGCTACACCTTC.